Listed here are 20 T cell receptor beta chains from one sample, sequenced in a study of breast tumors, draining lymph nodes, adjacent tissues. TCRdb reprocessed the multiplex PCR reads via MiXCR and lists one record per CDR3 protein. The sample has 270,000 or so distinct CDR3 sequences, under 35% seen once; the top ten hold 0.85% to 1.2%. The lymph nodes were axillary draining lymph nodes from breast cancer patients. Sequenced: axillary lymph node tissue. These TCRs come from a female donor with breast cancer. Some clones in this sample may be carry-over from other donors' samples.

The chain links TRBV10-3 to TRBJ1-1; D may be TRBD1 (5 bases). Germline lookup yields CDR1 ENHRY and CDR2 SYGVKD. The ends were cut back, 0 bases at V and 3 bases at J, with 8 bases in the middle. The CDR3 runs 14 residues. DNA for the CDR3: TGTGCCATCAGTGAGTCGGGGGGGGACACTGAAGCTTTCTTT. It encodes CAISESGGDTEAFF.

To note about this clonotype: Possible read error: a much larger clone is one base away. The chain links TRBV20-1 to TRBJ2-5, with 9 bases aligning to TRBD2. The CDR3 is made up of 15 amino acids. In germline, CDR1 is DFQATT, CDR2 SNEGSKA (reference sequence). V shed 6 bases and J 0 bases; nucleotides not matched to a gene: 8. The CDR3 sequence is CSALGLARNQETQYF. For the CDR3, the DNA is TGCAGTGCCCTCGGACTAGCGAGAAACCAAGAGACCCAGTACTTC.

This clonotype was seen many times. The rearrangement links TRBV4-3 to TRBJ2-2; 7 bases are a match to TRBD2. With V trimmed by 0 bases and J by 0 bases, 1 base remained unmatched. Germline V gene sequence: CDR1 LGHNA, CDR2 YSLEER. There are 16 residues in the CDR3. The CDR3 nucleotides read TGCGCCAGCAGCCAAGAGGCGGGAGCGAACACCGGGGAGCTGTTTTTT. Residues: CASSQEAGANTGELFF.

This clonotype was observed once. J is TRBJ1-1 and V is TRBV27; the match to TRBD1 covers 8 bases. CDR1 and CDR2 (germline): MNHEY, SMNVEV (reference sequence). J was trimmed by 2 bases and V by 5 bases; bases with no gene match: 4. The CDR3 totals 14 residues. The CDR3 sequence: CASSPTGGNTEAFF. CDR3 nucleotides: TGTGCCAGCAGTCCAACAGGGGGTAACACTGAAGCTTTCTTT.

This chain links TRBV3-1 with TRBJ1-5; tentatively, D is TRBD1 (6 bases). Deletions cut 1 base from V and 5 bases from J, with 9 bases between. Germline V gives CDR1 LGHDT, CDR2 YNNKEL (reference sequence). CDR3 length: 14 residues. CDR3 loop: CASSQVGGDQPQHF. The CDR3 nucleotides are TGTGCCAGCAGCCAAGTAGGGGGTGATCAGCCCCAGCATTTT.

With regard to this clonotype: Possible read error: a much larger clone is one base away. The chain combines TRBV11-3 with TRBJ2-5, with D tentatively TRBD2 (6 bases). This CDR3 spans 15 amino acids. Germline V gene sequence: CDR1 SGHNT, CDR2 YENEEA. CDR3 nucleotide sequence: TGTGACAGCAGCTTATATAGCGGCAAACAAGAGACCCAGTACTTC. Protein product: CDSSLYSGKQETQYF.

J is TRBJ2-6 and V is TRBV28; no reliable D call. V was shortened by 10 bases and J by 0 bases, with 7 bases between the two germline ends. The germline V gene has CDR1 MDHEN and CDR2 SYDVKM. The CDR3 sequence is 13 residues long. Here the CDR3 DNA reads TGTGCCATATCCCTCTCTGGGGCCAACGTCCTGACTTTC. Amino acid sequence: CAISLSGANVLTF.

For this clonotype: Germline and junction disagree at one end, which may indicate a read error. The rearrangement uses TRBV5-1 and TRBJ1-2, with TRBD1 matching over 7 bases. Germline V gives CDR1 SGHRS, CDR2 YFSETQ. There are 14 residues in the CDR3. In nucleotides, the CDR3 is TGCGCCAGCGGACAGACAGGGCAAGACGTTGGCTACGCCTTC. Translating it yields CASGQTGQDVGYAF.

This clonotype was observed at least ten times. This chain uses TRBV2 with TRBJ1-2; TRBD1 matches at 9 bases. Germline V lookup: CDR1 SNHLY, CDR2 FYNNEI. The CDR3 loop spans 14 amino acids. V trimming: 2 bases; J trimming: 4 bases; junction bases outside the gene matches: 2. The DNA of the CDR3 is TGTGCCAGCAGTGAATCGGACAGGGGCTATGGCTACACCTTC. This sequence encodes CASSESDRGYGYTF.

As to this clonotype: This may stem from a read error, because a much larger clone lies one nucleotide away. The chain is built from TRBV19 and TRBJ2-1; TRBD2 is a possible D gene (6 bases). Trimming left V 3 bases short and J 6 bases short, with 18 bases between. Germline assignment: CDR1 LNHDA and CDR2 SQIVND (reference sequence). The CDR3 covers 16 residues. The CDR3 is CASSILGDGRRNEQFF. The CDR3, as DNA: TGTGCCAGTAGTATTTTGGGTGACGGGAGACGCAATGAGCAGTTCTTC.

This clonotype came up many times. V and J are TRBV9 and TRBJ2-1; D is perhaps TRBD1 or TRBD2 (5 bases each). The V end lost 4 bases, the J end lost 0 bases, and 11 bases lay between the germline ends. Germline V gives CDR1 SGDLS, CDR2 YYNGEE. The length of the CDR3 is 15 residues. CDR3 sequence: CASSPGPSSYNEQFF. The CDR3 DNA is TGTGCCAGCAGCCCGGGACCAAGCTCCTACAATGAGCAGTTCTTC.

About this clonotype: Since no conserved phenylalanine or tryptophan closes the CDR3, a read error is the likely cause. This chain uses TRBV4-3 with TRBJ1-1; D gene uncertain. V was shortened by 3 bases and J by 1 base, with 9 bases between the two germline ends. The CDR3 length is 14 residues. Looked up from germline, CDR1 is LGHNA and CDR2 is YSLEER. The DNA for the CDR3 is TGCGCCAGCAGCCACTCCTTAAGGAACACTGAAGCTTTCTTG. This gives the protein CASSHSLRNTEAFL.

This clonotype was seen a handful of times. A much more abundant neighbour one base away suggests this may be a read error. The J gene is TRBJ2-3, the V gene TRBV2, with TRBD2 as a possible D gene (5 bases). The CDR3 consists of 14 residues. Per the germline V gene, CDR1 is SNHLY and CDR2 is FYNNEI. Trimming removed 4 bases at V and 2 bases at J, with 10 bases between. CDR3 nucleotides: TGTGCCAGCAGTGGAGGGCTTGACACAGATACGCAGTATTTT. This translates into CASSGGLDTDTQYF.

This clonotype was seen ten or more times. The rearrangement uses TRBV5-1 and TRBJ2-5; 8 nucleotides agree with TRBD1. The germline CDR1 and CDR2 sequences are SGHRS and YFSETQ. This CDR3 contains 16 residues. Trimming at V came to 4 bases and at J to 5 bases, leaving 13 bases not matched to a gene. In DNA form, the CDR3 reads TGCGCCAGCAGCAGCTACGGGACAGGTGCGGGGGAGACCCAGTACTTC. Translation gives CASSSYGTGAGETQYF.

This chain connects TRBV24-1 to TRBJ2-3; 11 positions agree with TRBD2. Germline CDR1 is KGHDR and CDR2 is SFDVKD. This CDR3 spans 18 amino acids. V lost 3 bases and J lost 4; bases outside the gene matches: 11. CDR3 sequence reads: CATSDLGTSGLGADTQYF. DNA for the CDR3: TGTGCCACCAGTGATCTCGGGACTAGCGGACTTGGCGCAGATACGCAGTATTTT.

On this clonotype itself: This may be a read error, as it is one base from a much larger clone. This chain uses TRBV4-1 with TRBJ2-2; D is perhaps TRBD1 or TRBD2 (5 bases each). The CDR3 sequence is 13 residues long. The V end lost 4 bases, the J end lost 7 bases, and 10 bases lay between the germline ends. CDR1 and CDR2 from the germline V gene are MGHRA and YSYEKL. The CDR3 sequence: CASSRLGVGELFF. Here the CDR3 DNA reads TGCGCCAGCAGCCGATTGGGGGTCGGGGAGCTGTTTTTT.

This clonotype was counted ten times or more. The J gene is TRBJ2-5, the V gene TRBV4-1; D possibly corresponds to TRBD2 (6 bases). Germline CDR1 reads MGHRA; CDR2 reads YSYEKL. The CDR3 contains 15 residues. V was pared by 4 bases and J by 4 bases, with 16 bases between. The CDR3 is CASSRDWSGPETQYF. The CDR3 DNA reads TGCGCCAGCAGCCGGGACTGGTCTGGTCCAGAGACCCAGTACTTC.

Turning to this clonotype: A read error may explain this, as a much larger clone is one base away. J is TRBJ2-1 and V is TRBV19, with 12 bases that match TRBD2. V shed 5 bases and J 2 bases; nucleotides not matched to a gene: 7. Germline V CDR1 and CDR2: LNHDA, SQIVND (reference sequence). CDR3 length: 17 residues. CDR3 sequence reads: CASSFRLAGATYNEQFF. Here the CDR3 DNA reads TGTGCCAGTAGTTTCCGACTAGCGGGAGCTACCTACAATGAGCAGTTCTTC.

The sample holds many counts of this clonotype. The CDR3 DNA is TGTGCCAGCAGTTACTCTGGGTGGGAAGGCTACACCTTC. Translation: CASSYSGWEGYTF. The chain carries TRBV6-5 and TRBJ1-2, with D unclear. The CDR3 covers 13 residues. Germline V CDR1 and CDR2: MNHEY, SVGAGI. Deletions cut 0 bases from V and 8 bases from J, with 10 bases between.

This clonotype was picked up a small number of times. The junction and the germline gene differ at one end; a read error may be behind it. The chain employs TRBV9 and TRBJ2-6; D is uncertain. In germline, CDR1 is SGDLS, CDR2 YYNGEE. The CDR3 loop spans 19 amino acids. Here the CDR3 reads CASSVVSGRSPSAANVLTF. CDR3 bases: TGTGCCAGCAGCGTAGTTTCAGGACGTTCCCCCTCTGCGGCCAACGTCCTGACTTTC.